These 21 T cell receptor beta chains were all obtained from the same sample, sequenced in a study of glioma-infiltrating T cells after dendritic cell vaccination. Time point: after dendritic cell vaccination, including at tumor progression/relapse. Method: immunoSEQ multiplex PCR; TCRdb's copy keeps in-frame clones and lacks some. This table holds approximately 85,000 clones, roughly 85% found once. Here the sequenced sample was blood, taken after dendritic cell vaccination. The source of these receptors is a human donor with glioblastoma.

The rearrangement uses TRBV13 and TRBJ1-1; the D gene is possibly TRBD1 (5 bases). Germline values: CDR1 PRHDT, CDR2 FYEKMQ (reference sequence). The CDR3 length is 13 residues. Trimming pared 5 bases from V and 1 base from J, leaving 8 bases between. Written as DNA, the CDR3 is TGTGCCAGCAGCCGCGGGGGGAACACTGAAGCTTTCTTT. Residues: CASSRGGNTEAFF.

The CDR3 DNA is TGTGCCAGCAGCGTCAGGGGTTCGAACACCGGGGAGCTGTTTTTT. It yields the protein CASSVRGSNTGELFF. The V and J genes are TRBV9 and TRBJ2-2, with D possibly being TRBD1 (6 bases). The CDR3 has 15 residues. Trimming removed 2 bases at V and 0 bases at J, with 8 bases between. Germline V gene lookup returns CDR1 SGDLS and CDR2 YYNGEE.

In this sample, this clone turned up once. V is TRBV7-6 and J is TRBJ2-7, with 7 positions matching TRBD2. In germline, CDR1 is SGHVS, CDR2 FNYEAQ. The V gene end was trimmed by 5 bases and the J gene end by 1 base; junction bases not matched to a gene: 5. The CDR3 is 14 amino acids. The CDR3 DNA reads TGTGCCAGCAGCGCCTTGGGGGGGTCCTACGAGCAGTACTTC. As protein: CASSALGGSYEQYF.

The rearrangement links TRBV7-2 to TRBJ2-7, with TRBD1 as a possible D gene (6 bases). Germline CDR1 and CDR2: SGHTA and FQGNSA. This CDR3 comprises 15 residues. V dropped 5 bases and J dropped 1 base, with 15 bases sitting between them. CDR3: CASSPTGSQSYEQYF. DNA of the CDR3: TGTGCCAGCAGCCCTACAGGGTCGCAATCCTACGAGCAGTACTTC. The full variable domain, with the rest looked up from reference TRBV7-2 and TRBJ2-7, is GAGVSQSPSNKVTEKGKDVELRCDPISGHTALYWYRQSLGQGLEFLIYFQGNSAPDKSGLPSDRFSAERTGGSVSTLTIQRTQQEDSAVYLCASSPTGSQSYEQYFGPGTRLTVT.

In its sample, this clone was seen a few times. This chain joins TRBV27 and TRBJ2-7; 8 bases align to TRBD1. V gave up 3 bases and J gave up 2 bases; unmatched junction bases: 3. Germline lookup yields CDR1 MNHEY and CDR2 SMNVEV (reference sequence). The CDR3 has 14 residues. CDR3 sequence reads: CASSFHRGAYEQYF. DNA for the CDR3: TGTGCCAGCAGTTTCCACAGGGGGGCCTACGAGCAGTACTTC.

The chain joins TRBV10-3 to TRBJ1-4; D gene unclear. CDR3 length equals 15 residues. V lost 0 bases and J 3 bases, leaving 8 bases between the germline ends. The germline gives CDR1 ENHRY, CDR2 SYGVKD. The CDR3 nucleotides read TGTGCCATCAGTGAGTCGTCCGGAGCTAATGAAAAACTGTTTTTT. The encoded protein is CAISESSGANEKLFF.

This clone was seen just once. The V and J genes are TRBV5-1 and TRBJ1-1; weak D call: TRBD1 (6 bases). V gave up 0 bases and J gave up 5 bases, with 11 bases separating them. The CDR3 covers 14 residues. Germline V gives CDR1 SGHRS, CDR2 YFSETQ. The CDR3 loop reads CASSLEGVWTEAFF. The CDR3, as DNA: TGCGCCAGCAGCTTGGAGGGGGTATGGACTGAAGCTTTCTTT.

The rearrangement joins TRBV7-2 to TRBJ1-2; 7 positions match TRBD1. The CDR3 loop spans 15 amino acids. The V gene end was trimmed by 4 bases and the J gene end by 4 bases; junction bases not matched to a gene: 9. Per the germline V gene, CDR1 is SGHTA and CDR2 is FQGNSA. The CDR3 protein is CASSSYDRTGYGYTF. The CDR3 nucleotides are TGTGCCAGCAGCTCGTATGATCGGACAGGCTATGGCTACACCTTC. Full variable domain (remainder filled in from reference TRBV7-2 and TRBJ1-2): GAGVSQSPSNKVTEKGKDVELRCDPISGHTALYWYRQSLGQGLEFLIYFQGNSAPDKSGLPSDRFSAERTGGSVSTLTIQRTQQEDSAVYLCASSSYDRTGYGYTFGSGTRLTVV.

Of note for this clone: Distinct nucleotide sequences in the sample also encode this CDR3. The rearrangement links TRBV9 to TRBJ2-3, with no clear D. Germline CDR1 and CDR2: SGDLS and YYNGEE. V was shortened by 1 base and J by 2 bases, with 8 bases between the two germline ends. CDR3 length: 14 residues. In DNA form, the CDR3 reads TGTGCCAGCAGCGTACTAGGTAACACAGATACGCAGTATTTT. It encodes CASSVLGNTDTQYF.

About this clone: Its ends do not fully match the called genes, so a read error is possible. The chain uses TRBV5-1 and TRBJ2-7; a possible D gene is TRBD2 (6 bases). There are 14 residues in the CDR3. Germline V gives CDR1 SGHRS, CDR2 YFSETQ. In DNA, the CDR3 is TGCACCAGCAGGAGGGCTGGGTCGGGCTACGAGCAGTACTTC. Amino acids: CTSRRAGSGYEQYF.

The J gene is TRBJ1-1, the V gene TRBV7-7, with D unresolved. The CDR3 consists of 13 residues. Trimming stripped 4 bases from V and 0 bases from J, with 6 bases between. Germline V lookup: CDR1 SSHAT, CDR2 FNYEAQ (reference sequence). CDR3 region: CASSSSLNTEAFF. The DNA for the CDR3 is TGTGCCAGCAGCTCCAGTCTGAACACTGAAGCTTTCTTT.

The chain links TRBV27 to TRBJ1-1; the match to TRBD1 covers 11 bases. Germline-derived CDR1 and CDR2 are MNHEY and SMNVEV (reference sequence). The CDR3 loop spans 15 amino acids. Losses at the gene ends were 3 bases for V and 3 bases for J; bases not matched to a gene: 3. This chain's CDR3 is CASSFGTGGDTEAFF. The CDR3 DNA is TGTGCCAGCAGTTTCGGGACAGGGGGGGACACTGAAGCTTTCTTT.

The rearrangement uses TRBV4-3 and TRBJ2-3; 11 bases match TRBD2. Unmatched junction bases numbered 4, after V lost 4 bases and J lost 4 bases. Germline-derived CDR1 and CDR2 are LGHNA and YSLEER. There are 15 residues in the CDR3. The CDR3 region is CASSPGLAVADTQYF. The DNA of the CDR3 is TGCGCCAGCAGCCCGGGACTAGCGGTAGCAGATACGCAGTATTTT.

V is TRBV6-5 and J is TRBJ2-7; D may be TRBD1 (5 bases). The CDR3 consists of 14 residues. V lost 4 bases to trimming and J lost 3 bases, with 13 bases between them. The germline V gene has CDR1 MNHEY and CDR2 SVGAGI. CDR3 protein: CASSSTVGHYEQYF. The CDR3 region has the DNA TGTGCCAGCAGTTCCACCGTAGGACACTACGAGCAGTACTTC.

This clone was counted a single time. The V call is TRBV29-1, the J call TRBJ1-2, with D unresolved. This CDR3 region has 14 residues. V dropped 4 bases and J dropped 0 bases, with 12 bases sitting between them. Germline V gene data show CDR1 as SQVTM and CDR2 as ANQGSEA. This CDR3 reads CSVVERKANYGYTF. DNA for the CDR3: TGCAGCGTTGTGGAGCGGAAAGCTAACTATGGCTACACCTTC.

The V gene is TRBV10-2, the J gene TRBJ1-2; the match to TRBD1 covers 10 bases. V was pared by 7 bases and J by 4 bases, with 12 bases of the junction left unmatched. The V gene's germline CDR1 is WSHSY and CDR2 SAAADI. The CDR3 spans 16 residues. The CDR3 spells CASTNPGTGDGYGYTF. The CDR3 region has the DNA TGCGCCAGCACCAACCCGGGGACAGGGGACGGCTATGGCTACACCTTC.

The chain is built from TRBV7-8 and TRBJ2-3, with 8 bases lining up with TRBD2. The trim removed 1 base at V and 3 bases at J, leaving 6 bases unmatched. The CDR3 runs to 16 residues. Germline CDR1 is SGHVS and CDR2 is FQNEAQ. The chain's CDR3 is CASSLEYVAGTDTQYF. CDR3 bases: TGTGCCAGCAGCTTAGAGTATGTAGCGGGAACAGATACGCAGTATTTT.

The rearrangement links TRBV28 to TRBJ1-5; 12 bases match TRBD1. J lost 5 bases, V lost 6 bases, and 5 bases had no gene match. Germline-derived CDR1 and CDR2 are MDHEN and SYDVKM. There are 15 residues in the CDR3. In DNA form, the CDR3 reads TGTGCCAGCAGGTCGGGACAGGGGGCTTATCAGCCCCAGCATTTT. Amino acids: CASRSGQGAYQPQHF. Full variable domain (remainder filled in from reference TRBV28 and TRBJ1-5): DVKVTQSSRYLVKRTGEKVFLECVQDMDHENMFWYRQDPGLGLRLIYFSYDVKMKEKGDIPEGYSVSREKKERFSLILESASTNQTSMYLCASRSGQGAYQPQHFGDGTRLSIL.

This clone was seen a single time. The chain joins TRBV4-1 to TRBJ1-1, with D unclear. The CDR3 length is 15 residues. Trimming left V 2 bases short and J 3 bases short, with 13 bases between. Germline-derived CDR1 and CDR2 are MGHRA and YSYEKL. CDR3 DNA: TGCGCCAGCAGCCAATATCAGGTTCCGTACACTGAAGCTTTCTTT. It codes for CASSQYQVPYTEAFF.

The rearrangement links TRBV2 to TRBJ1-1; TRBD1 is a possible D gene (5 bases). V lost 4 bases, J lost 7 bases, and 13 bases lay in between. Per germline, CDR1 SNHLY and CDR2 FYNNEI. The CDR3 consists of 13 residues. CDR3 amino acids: CASSASTGVEAFF. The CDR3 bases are TGTGCCAGCAGTGCGTCAACAGGCGTTGAAGCTTTCTTT.

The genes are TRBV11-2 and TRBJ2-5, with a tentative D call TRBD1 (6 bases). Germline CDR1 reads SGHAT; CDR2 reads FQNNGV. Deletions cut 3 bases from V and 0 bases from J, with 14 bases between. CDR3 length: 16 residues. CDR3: CASSLGGGLYQETQYF. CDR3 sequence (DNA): TGTGCCAGCAGCTTGGGTGGGGGCCTTTACCAAGAGACCCAGTACTTC.